A selection of T cell receptor beta chains follows, all from one sample in a study of blood T cells in healthy people across ages. From the 5' RACE reads, TCRdb called clonotypes with MiXCR, one entry per CDR3 protein. The sample gives 800,000 or so distinct CDR3 sequences, 25% of which show up once; more than 3% is in the top ten. These data were also filed under a second study, of T cells of mothers and their children.

The sample was blood. The receptors were sampled from a boy aged 5-17 years in good health. CDR3s include the opening cysteine and the closing phenylalanine or tryptophan. A D gene is named only where the DNA matches it firmly. Clone sizes are given selectively: once, few, many, or a class where the clone is expanded.

clone size | D gene | J gene | V gene | CDR3 protein | CDR3 DNA
NA | TRBD2 | TRBJ2-1 | TRBV6-2/TRBV6-3 | CASRSHTLLAGGHNEQFF | TGTGCCAGCAGGTCTCACACCCTTCTAGCGGGGGGGCACAATGAGCAGTTCTTC
few | NA | TRBJ1-4 | TRBV28 | CASRLLGSGNEKLFF | TGTGCCAGCAGACTCCTCGGGTCGGGAAATGAAAAACTGTTTTTT
NA | TRBD2 | TRBJ2-3 | TRBV13 | CASSSTSDLRDTQYF | TGTGCCAGCAGCTCCACTAGCGACCTCCGAGATACGCAGTATTTT
few | NA | TRBJ2-7 | TRBV27 | CASSYRDSRGTYEQYF | TGTGCCAGCAGTTATCGGGACTCGAGGGGTACCTACGAGCAGTACTTC
few | NA | TRBJ2-1 | TRBV7-9 | CASSLPNYNEQFF | TGTGCCAGCAGCTTACCGAATTACAATGAGCAGTTCTTC
few | NA | TRBJ1-1 | TRBV5-1 | CASSPDQGWTEAFF | TGCGCCAGCAGCCCGGACCAGGGGTGGACTGAAGCTTTCTTT
few | TRBD2 | TRBJ2-7 | TRBV7-9 | CASSLFRTSGFYEQYF | TGTGCCAGCAGCTTATTCCGGACTAGCGGTTTCTACGAGCAGTACTTC
NA | TRBD1 | TRBJ2-1 | TRBV18 | CASSPTGTNEQFF | TGTGCCAGCTCACCGACAGGGACGAATGAGCAGTTCTTC
few | TRBD1 | TRBJ1-4 | TRBV7-2 | CASSLLGRGEKLFF | TGTGCCAGCAGCTTATTAGGCAGGGGGGAAAAACTGTTTTTT
NA | NA | TRBJ2-5 | TRBV7-2 | CASSQWTPRRVETQYF | TGTGCCAGCAGCCAGTGGACCCCCCGGCGCGTGGAGACCCAGTACTTC
NA | TRBD2 | TRBJ2-5 | TRBV7-2 | CASSYAGGGETQYF | TGTGCCAGCAGCTACGCGGGAGGGGGAGAGACCCAGTACTTC
NA | NA | TRBJ1-3 | TRBV24-1 | CATSEAGPSGNTIYF | TGTGCCACCAGTGAGGCGGGACCCTCTGGAAACACCATATATTTT
NA | NA | TRBJ2-1 | TRBV6-5 | CASREGGANEQFF | TGTGCCAGCAGGGAGGGGGGGGCCAATGAGCAGTTCTTC
NA | NA | TRBJ1-4 | TRBV11-2 | CASSPGMINEKLFF | TGTGCCAGCAGCCCGGGGATGATTAATGAAAAACTGTTTTTT
NA | TRBD2 | TRBJ2-7 | TRBV20-1 | CSASGLASGYEQYF | TGCAGTGCTAGCGGGCTCGCTAGCGGCTACGAGCAGTACTTC
few | NA | TRBJ1-2 | TRBV27 | CASSLSFRGIWRGCTF | TGTGCCAGCAGTTTATCGTTCCGGGGAATCTGGCGGGGCTGCACCTTC
NA | TRBD2 | TRBJ2-3 | TRBV7-9 | CASTGTSGGLAGTDTQYF | TGTGCCAGCACCGGGACTAGCGGGGGCCTGGCGGGCACAGATACGCAGTATTTT
few | TRBD1 | TRBJ2-7 | TRBV28 | CASSYRGGLNEQYF | TGTGCCAGCAGTTACAGGGGCGGGCTGAACGAGCAGTACTTC
few | TRBD1 | TRBJ1-4 | TRBV6-2/TRBV6-3 | CASRSRWTGVEKLFF | TGTGCCAGCAGGAGCCGGTGGACAGGGGTTGAAAAACTGTTTTTT
NA | NA | TRBJ2-7 | TRBV29-1 | CSVAVGPYEQYF | TGCAGCGTTGCGGTAGGGCCCTACGAGCAGTACTTC
NA | TRBD2 | TRBJ2-5 | TRBV20-1 | CSARDPLAGGETQYF | TGCAGTGCTAGAGATCCACTAGCGGGGGGTGAGACCCAGTACTTC
once | NA | TRBJ2-1 | TRBV7-8 | CASSLAIGVRDRPGNEQFF | TGTGCCAGCAGCTTAGCGATCGGTGTTCGTGACAGACCCGGGAATGAGCAGTTCTTC
few | NA | TRBJ1-6 | TRBV7-2 | CASSLSGLSSPLHF | TGTGCCAGCAGCTTATCAGGGTTAAGCTCACCCCTCCACTTT
NA | NA | TRBJ1-4 | TRBV6-1 | CASSDDNPADEKLFF | TGTGCCAGCAGTGACGACAACCCGGCGGATGAAAAACTGTTTTTT
few | NA | TRBJ1-4 | TRBV29-1 | CSVITGYNEKLFF | TGCAGCGTTATAACCGGTTATAATGAAAAACTGTTTTTT
NA | NA | TRBJ2-7 | TRBV5-5 | CASSLGGKPYEQYF | TGTGCCAGCAGCTTGGGTGGGAAACCCTACGAGCAGTACTTC
NA | NA | TRBJ2-1 | TRBV4-3 | CASSQDRSGYNEQFF | TGCGCCAGCAGCCAAGATAGATCCGGTTACAATGAGCAGTTCTTC
NA | TRBD1 | TRBJ2-1 | TRBV7-9 | CASSLPGQEEIYNEQFF | TGTGCCAGCAGCTTACCAGGACAGGAAGAAATATACAATGAGCAGTTCTTC
NA | NA | TRBJ2-5 | TRBV9 | CASSVEEGFQETQYF | TGTGCCAGCAGCGTAGAAGAAGGCTTCCAAGAGACCCAGTACTTC
few | TRBD1 | TRBJ1-2 | TRBV5-6 | CASSLVLVWDRMNYGYTF | TGTGCCAGCAGCTTGGTGTTAGTATGGGACAGGATGAACTATGGCTACACCTTC
NA | TRBD1 | TRBJ2-2 | TRBV18 | CASSPTGDNTGELFF | TGTGCCAGCTCACCGACAGGGGATAACACCGGGGAGCTGTTTTTT
NA | NA | TRBJ2-2 | TRBV20-1 | CSAKKGGDTGELFF | TGCAGTGCTAAGAAGGGTGGGGACACCGGGGAGCTGTTTTTT
NA | NA | TRBJ2-4 | TRBV12-3/TRBV12-4 | CASSSRQRAKNIQYF | TGTGCCAGCAGTAGCCGACAGAGGGCCAAAAACATTCAGTACTTC
few | NA | TRBJ1-2 | TRBV5-1 | CASSLMTKGNYGYTF | TGCGCCAGCAGCTTGATGACAAAGGGTAACTATGGCTACACCTTC
few | NA | TRBJ2-1 | TRBV3-1 | CASSQDSQTGYNEQFF | TGTGCCAGCAGCCAAGATTCTCAGACGGGATACAATGAGCAGTTCTTC
few | NA | TRBJ1-1 | TRBV4-2 | CASSQGDPEASF | TGTGCCAGCAGCCAGGGGGACCCTGAAGCTTCCTTT